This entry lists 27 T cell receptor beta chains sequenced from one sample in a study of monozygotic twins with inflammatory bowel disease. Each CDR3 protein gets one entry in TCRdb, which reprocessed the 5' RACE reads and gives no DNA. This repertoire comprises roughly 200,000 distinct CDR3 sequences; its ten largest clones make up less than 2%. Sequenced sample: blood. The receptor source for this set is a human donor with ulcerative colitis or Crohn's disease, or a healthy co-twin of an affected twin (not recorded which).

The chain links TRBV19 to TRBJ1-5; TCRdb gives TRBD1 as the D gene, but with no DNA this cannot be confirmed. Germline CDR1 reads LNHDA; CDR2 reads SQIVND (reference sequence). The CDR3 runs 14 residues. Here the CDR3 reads CASSVEGSNQPQHF. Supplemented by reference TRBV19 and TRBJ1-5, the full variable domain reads DGGITQSPKYLFRKEGQNVTLSCEQNLNHDAMYWYRQDPGQGLRLIYYSQIVNDFQKGDIAEGYSVSREKKESFPLTVTSAQKNPTAFYLCASSVEGSNQPQHFGDGTRLSIL.

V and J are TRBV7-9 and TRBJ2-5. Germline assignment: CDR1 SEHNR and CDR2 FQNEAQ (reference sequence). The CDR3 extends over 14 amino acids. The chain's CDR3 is CASSSDFLRETQYF.

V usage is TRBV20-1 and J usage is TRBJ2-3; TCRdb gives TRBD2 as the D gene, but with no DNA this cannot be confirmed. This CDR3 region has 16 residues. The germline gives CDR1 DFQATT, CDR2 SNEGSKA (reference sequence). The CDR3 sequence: CSAREVLVRTADTQYF.

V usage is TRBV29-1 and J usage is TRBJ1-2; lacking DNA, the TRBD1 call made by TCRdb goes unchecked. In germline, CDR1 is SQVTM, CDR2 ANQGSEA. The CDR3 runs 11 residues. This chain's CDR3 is CSVAPEDGYTF. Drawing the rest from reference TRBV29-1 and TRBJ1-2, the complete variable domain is SAVISQKPSRDICQRGTSLTIQCQVDSQVTMMFWYRQQPGQSLTLIATANQGSEATYESGFVIDKFPISRPNLTFSTLTVSNMSPEDSSIYLCSVAPEDGYTFGSGTRLTVV.

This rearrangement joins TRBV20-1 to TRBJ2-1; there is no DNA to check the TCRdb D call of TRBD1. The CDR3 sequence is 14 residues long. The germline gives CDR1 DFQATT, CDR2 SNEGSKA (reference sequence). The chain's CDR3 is CSARVRGVGNEQFF.

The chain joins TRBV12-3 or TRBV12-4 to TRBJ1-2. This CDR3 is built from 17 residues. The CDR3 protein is CASSFAGNYLANYGYTF.

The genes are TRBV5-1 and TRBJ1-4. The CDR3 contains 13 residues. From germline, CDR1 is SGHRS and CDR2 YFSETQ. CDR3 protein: CASSLGTNDKLFF.

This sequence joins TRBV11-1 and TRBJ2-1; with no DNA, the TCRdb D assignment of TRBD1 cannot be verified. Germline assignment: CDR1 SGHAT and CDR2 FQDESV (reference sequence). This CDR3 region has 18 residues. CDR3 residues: CASSRGRGDSRDYNEQFF.

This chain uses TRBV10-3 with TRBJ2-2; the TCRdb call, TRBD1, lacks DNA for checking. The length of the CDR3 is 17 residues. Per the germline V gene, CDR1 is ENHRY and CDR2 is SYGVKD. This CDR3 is CAIRSSRGPPNTGELFF.

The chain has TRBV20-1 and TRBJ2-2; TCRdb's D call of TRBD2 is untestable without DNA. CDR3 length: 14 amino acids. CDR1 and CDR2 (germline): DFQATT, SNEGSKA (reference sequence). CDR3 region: CSATGTINTGELFF.

The CDR3 loop reads CATALGQGTYEQYF. The rearrangement joins TRBV10-1 to TRBJ2-7; the TCRdb D gene call, TRBD1, has no DNA to confirm it. This CDR3 spans 14 amino acids. Looked up from germline, CDR1 is WNHNN and CDR2 is SYGVQD (reference sequence).

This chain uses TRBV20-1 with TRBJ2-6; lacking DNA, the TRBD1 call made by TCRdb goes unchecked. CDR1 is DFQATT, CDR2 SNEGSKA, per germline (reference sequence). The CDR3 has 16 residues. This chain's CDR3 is CSARKTGNPGANVLTF.

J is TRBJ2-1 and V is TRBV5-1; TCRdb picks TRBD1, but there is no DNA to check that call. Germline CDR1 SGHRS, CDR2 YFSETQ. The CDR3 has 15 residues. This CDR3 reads CASSLAGGHYNEQFF.

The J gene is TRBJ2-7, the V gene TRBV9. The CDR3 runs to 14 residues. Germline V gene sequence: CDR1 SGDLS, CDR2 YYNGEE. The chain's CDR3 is CASSVEAGLYEQYF. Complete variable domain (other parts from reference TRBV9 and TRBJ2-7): DSGVTQTPKHLITATGQRVTLRCSPRSGDLSVYWYQQSLDQGLQFLIQYYNGEERAKGNILERFSAQQFPDLHSELNLSSLELGDSALYFCASSVEAGLYEQYFGPGTRLTVT.

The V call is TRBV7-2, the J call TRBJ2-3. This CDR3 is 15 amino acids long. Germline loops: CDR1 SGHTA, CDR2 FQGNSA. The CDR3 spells CASSPDRFSTDTQYF.

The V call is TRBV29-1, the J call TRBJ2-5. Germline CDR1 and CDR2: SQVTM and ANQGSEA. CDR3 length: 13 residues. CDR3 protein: CSVRSQHQETQYF.

CDR3 in amino acids: CASSSREIAEAFF. This chain uses TRBV27 with TRBJ1-1; checking the TCRdb D call of TRBD1 is not possible without DNA. Germline loops: CDR1 MNHEY, CDR2 SMNVEV (reference sequence). The CDR3 extends over 13 amino acids.

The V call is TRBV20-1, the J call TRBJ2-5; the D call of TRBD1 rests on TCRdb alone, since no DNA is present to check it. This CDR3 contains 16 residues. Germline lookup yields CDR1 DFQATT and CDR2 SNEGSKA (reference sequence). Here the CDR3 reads CSASPTGQGLGETQYF.

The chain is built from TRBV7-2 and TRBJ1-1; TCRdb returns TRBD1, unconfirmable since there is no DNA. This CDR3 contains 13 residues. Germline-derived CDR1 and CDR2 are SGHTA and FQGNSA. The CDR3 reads CASSSNRGAEAFF.

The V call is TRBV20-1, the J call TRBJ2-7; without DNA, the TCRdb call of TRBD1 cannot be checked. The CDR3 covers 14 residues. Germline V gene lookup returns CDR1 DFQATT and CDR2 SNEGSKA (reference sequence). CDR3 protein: CSVRKSGRISEQYF.

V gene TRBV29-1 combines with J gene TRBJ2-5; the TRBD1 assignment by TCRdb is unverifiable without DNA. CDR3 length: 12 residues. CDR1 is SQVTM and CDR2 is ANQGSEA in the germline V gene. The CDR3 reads CSVGTGQETQYF. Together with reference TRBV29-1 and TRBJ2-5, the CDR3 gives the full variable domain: SAVISQKPSRDICQRGTSLTIQCQVDSQVTMMFWYRQQPGQSLTLIATANQGSEATYESGFVIDKFPISRPNLTFSTLTVSNMSPEDSSIYLCSVGTGQETQYFGPGTRLLVL.

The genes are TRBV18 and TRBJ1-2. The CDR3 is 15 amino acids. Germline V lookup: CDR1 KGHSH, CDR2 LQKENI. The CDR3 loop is CASSPPSPSNYGYTF.

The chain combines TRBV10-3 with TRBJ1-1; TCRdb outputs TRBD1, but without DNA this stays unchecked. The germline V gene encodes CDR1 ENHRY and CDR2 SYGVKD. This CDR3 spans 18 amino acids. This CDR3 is CATTLQGGGEPSNTEAFF.

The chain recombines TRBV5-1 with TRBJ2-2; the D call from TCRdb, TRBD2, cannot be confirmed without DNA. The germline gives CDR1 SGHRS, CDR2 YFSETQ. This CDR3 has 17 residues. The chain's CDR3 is CASTETSGGPFTGELFF.

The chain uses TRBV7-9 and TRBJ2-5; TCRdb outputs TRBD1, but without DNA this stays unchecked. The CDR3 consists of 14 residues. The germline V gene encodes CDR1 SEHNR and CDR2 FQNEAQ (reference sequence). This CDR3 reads CASSLNTGEETQYF.

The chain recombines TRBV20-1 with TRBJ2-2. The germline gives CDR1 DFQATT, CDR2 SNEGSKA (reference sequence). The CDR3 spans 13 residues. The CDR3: CSARGGGTGELFF.

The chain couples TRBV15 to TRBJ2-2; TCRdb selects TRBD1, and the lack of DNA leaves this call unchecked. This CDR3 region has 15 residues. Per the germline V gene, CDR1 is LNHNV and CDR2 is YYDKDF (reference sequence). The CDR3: CATSSPGRNTGELFF.